What follows are 32 T cell receptor beta chains derived from one specimen sequenced in a study of blood T cell repertoires in COVID-19. Measured with immunoSEQ multiplex PCR; TCRdb has only the in-frame clones, and not every one. The profile shows around 31,000 clones, 80% to 90% of them singletons. Sequencing used peripheral blood. The receptors stem from a man older than 75 with acute or convalescent COVID-19.

V usage is TRBV2 and J usage is TRBJ2-6, with D possibly being TRBD2 (7 bases). Germline CDR1 reads SNHLY; CDR2 reads FYNNEI. V was cut by 7 bases and J by 0 bases, with 19 bases left in between. The CDR3 consists of 18 residues. Here the CDR3 reads CASTRGAGFSSGANVLTF. CDR3 DNA sequence: TGTGCCAGCACCCGGGGGGCAGGCTTTAGCTCTGGGGCCAACGTCCTGACTTTC.

The V gene is TRBV4-1, the J gene TRBJ2-1; TRBD2 aligns across 11 bases. Trimming removed 1 base from V and 5 bases from J; junction bases left unmatched: 10. The CDR3 extends over 18 amino acids. The germline V gene encodes CDR1 MGHRA and CDR2 YSYEKL. The CDR3: CASSQGLKNSGRDNEQFF. CDR3 DNA sequence: TGCGCCAGCAGCCAAGGGCTCAAAAATAGCGGGAGGGACAATGAGCAGTTCTTC.

This chain links TRBV7-2 with TRBJ2-2, with unresolved D. With 5 bases removed from V and 7 bases from J, the gap between germline ends came to 14 bases. The CDR3 is 14 residues long. The germline gives CDR1 SGHTA, CDR2 FQGNSA. CDR3 DNA: TGTGCCAGCAGCCAGATAAGCCCGGGCGGGGAGCTGTTTTTT. Its translation is CASSQISPGGELFF.

The rearrangement joins TRBV2 to TRBJ1-4, with 8 nucleotides matching TRBD1. V trimming: 6 bases; J trimming: 6 bases; junction bases outside the gene matches: 3. The CDR3 is 13 amino acids. Germline V CDR1 and CDR2: SNHLY, FYNNEI. The CDR3 nucleotides are TGTGCCAGCAGGGAACAGGGGGATGAAAAACTGTTTTTT. This codes for CASREQGDEKLFF.

The chain recombines TRBV5-4 with TRBJ2-3; D is possibly TRBD2 (6 bases). CDR1 SGHNT and CDR2 YYREEE come from the germline V gene (reference sequence). Trimming cost V 3 bases and J 2 bases, with 10 bases left between them. The length of the CDR3 is 14 residues. CDR3 in DNA: TGTGCCAGCAGCTATGGACTATTCACAGATACGCAGTATTTT. It yields the protein CASSYGLFTDTQYF. Drawing the rest from reference TRBV5-4 and TRBJ2-3, the complete variable domain is ETGVTQSPTHLIKTRGQQVTLRCSSQSGHNTVSWYQQALGQGPQFIFQYYREEENGRGNFPPRFSGLQFPNYSSELNVNALELDDSALYLCASSYGLFTDTQYFGPGTRLTVL.

J is TRBJ1-2 and V is TRBV11-3, with D possibly being TRBD1 (5 bases). V lost 3 bases and J lost 2, with 10 bases in between. This CDR3 has 14 residues. Germline-derived CDR1 and CDR2 are SGHNT and YENEEA. For the CDR3, the DNA is TGTGCCAGCAGCTTCGGAGGGGAAAACTATGGCTACACCTTC. This translates into CASSFGGENYGYTF.

This clone appeared a few times. The genes are TRBV5-8 and TRBJ2-7; 7 bases line up with TRBD1. The germline V gene encodes CDR1 SGHTS and CDR2 YDEGEE. CDR3 size: 14 residues. V was pared by 3 bases and J by 5 bases, with 8 bases of the junction left unmatched. The CDR3 loop is CASSYNRGGNEQYF. In nucleotides, the CDR3 is TGTGCCAGCAGCTACAACAGGGGTGGGAACGAGCAGTACTTC. Variable domain in full (rest from reference TRBV5-8 and TRBJ2-7): EAGVTQSPTHLIKTRGQQATLRCSPISGHTSVYWYQQALGLGLQFLLWYDEGEERNRGNFPPRFSGRQFPNYSSELNVNALELEDSALYLCASSYNRGGNEQYFGPGTRLTVT.

The rearrangement joins TRBV30 to TRBJ1-1; D unresolved. Per the germline V gene, CDR1 is GTSNPN and CDR2 is SVGIG (reference sequence). This CDR3 region has 12 residues. The V and J ends lost 5 bases and 1 base respectively, with 8 bases between them. This CDR3 is CAWGPWNTEAFF. For the CDR3, the DNA is TGTGCCTGGGGACCTTGGAACACTGAAGCTTTCTTT. The full variable domain, its missing parts supplied by reference TRBV30 and TRBJ1-1, is SQTIHQWPATLVQPVGSPLSLECTVEGTSNPNLYWYRQAAGRGLQLLFYSVGIGQISSEVPQNLSASRPQDRQFILSSKKLLLSDSGFYLCAWGPWNTEAFFGQGTRLTVV.

CDR3 nucleotide sequence: TGTGCCAGCAGCGTAGGAGGTAATGGCTACAATGAGCAGTTCTTC. It yields the protein CASSVGGNGYNEQFF. The chain couples TRBV9 to TRBJ2-1; D remains unclear. The V end lost 0 bases, the J end lost 3 bases, and 10 bases lay between the germline ends. CDR1 and CDR2 (germline): SGDLS, YYNGEE. The CDR3 covers 15 residues.

The V and J genes are TRBV27 and TRBJ1-4; a weak D match, TRBD1 (6 bases). Trimming shortened V by 2 bases and J by 4 bases, and 14 bases separated the two germline ends. Germline CDR1 reads MNHEY; CDR2 reads SMNVEV (reference sequence). The CDR3 length is 16 residues. The CDR3 region has the DNA TGTGCCAGCAGTTTAGCTCGGACAGTACTTAATGAAAAACTGTTTTTT. Translation: CASSLARTVLNEKLFF.

The J gene is TRBJ2-1, the V gene TRBV14, with 14 bases aligning to TRBD2. J gave up 2 bases and V 1 base, and 7 bases lay outside the gene matches. Germline CDR1 reads SGHDN; CDR2 reads FVKESK. The CDR3 runs 19 residues. CDR3 sequence (DNA): TGTGCCAGCAGCCAAGGTCGACTAGCGGGAGGGTACCCCTACAATGAGCAGTTCTTC. This gives the protein CASSQGRLAGGYPYNEQFF.

The chain recombines TRBV6-5 with TRBJ2-2; no firm D call. CDR1 is MNHEY, CDR2 SVGAGI, per germline. Trimming shortened V by 4 bases and J by 7 bases, and 4 bases separated the two germline ends. The CDR3 has 11 amino acids. The CDR3 sequence: CASSSGGELFF. In DNA form, the CDR3 reads TGTGCCAGCAGTTCCGGCGGGGAGCTGTTTTTT.

The chain joins TRBV19 to TRBJ2-1; 7 bases align to TRBD2. V lost 8 bases, J lost 3 bases, and 7 bases stayed unmatched. CDR1 and CDR2 (germline): LNHDA, SQIVND (reference sequence). The CDR3 contains 14 residues. The CDR3 sequence is CASSSGGFYNEQFF. In nucleotides, the CDR3 is TGTGCCAGTTCTAGCGGAGGATTCTACAATGAGCAGTTCTTC.

V gene TRBV27 combines with J gene TRBJ1-1; 9 bases align to TRBD1. The J segment lost 4 bases and the V segment lost 6 bases, leaving 9 bases of the junction unmatched. The CDR3 consists of 15 residues. The V gene's germline CDR1 is MNHEY and CDR2 SMNVEV (reference sequence). CDR3 in amino acids: CASSPWAGQGTEAFF. The CDR3 DNA follows: TGTGCCAGCAGCCCTTGGGCGGGACAGGGCACTGAAGCTTTCTTT.

V gene TRBV27 combines with J gene TRBJ2-1; no clear D gene. V lost 5 bases and J 8 bases, leaving 7 bases between the germline ends. CDR1 MNHEY and CDR2 SMNVEV come from the germline V gene (reference sequence). There are 11 residues in the CDR3. The CDR3 region has the DNA TGTGCCAGCAGTCAGTACGATGAGCAGTTCTTC. As protein: CASSQYDEQFF.

The chain has TRBV9 and TRBJ2-2; 9 nucleotides line up with TRBD2. The CDR3 contains 18 residues. The germline CDR1 and CDR2 sequences are SGDLS and YYNGEE. V gave up 4 bases and J gave up 4 bases; unmatched junction bases: 14. The CDR3 is CASSPGISGSVGTGELFF. DNA for the CDR3: TGTGCCAGCAGCCCAGGGATTAGCGGGAGCGTAGGCACCGGGGAGCTGTTTTTT.

The rearrangement uses TRBV4-2 and TRBJ1-2; possibly TRBD1 for D (5 bases). This CDR3 is built from 16 residues. The V end lost 1 base, the J end lost 5 bases, and 17 bases lay between the germline ends. Germline V gives CDR1 LGHNA, CDR2 YNFKEQ. Here the CDR3 DNA reads TGTGCCAGCAGCCAAGGAACCGGGACTGGGCTATATGGCTACACCTTC. It translates to CASSQGTGTGLYGYTF.

This chain joins TRBV5-1 and TRBJ2-5, with 13 bases identical to TRBD2. Germline V gene data show CDR1 as SGHRS and CDR2 as YFSETQ. The CDR3 consists of 16 residues. V dropped 4 bases and J dropped 1; count of bases not matched to a gene: 4. CDR3 residues: CASSTGTSGTQETQYF. The CDR3 DNA sequence: TGCGCCAGCAGCACCGGGACTAGCGGGACCCAAGAGACCCAGTACTTC.

The CDR3 nucleotides are TGCAGCGTTGCGGGACAAGTAAATGAAAAACTGTTTTTT. Protein: CSVAGQVNEKLFF. The V gene is TRBV29-1, the J gene TRBJ1-4; D may be TRBD1 (6 bases). There are 13 residues in the CDR3. The V gene lost 4 bases and the J gene lost 5 bases, with 11 bases spanning the gap. Germline V gives CDR1 SQVTM, CDR2 ANQGSEA.

The chain carries TRBV6-5 and TRBJ2-1, with a weak D call TRBD1 (5 bases). The V end lost 8 bases, the J end lost 2 bases, and 13 bases lay between the germline ends. The germline CDR1 and CDR2 sequences are MNHEY and SVGAGI. The CDR3 sequence is 14 residues long. The CDR3 bases are TGTGCCAGCCAGCTCGGCAGGGCCTACAATGAGCAGTTCTTC. Residues: CASQLGRAYNEQFF.

This clone is a singleton in its sample. V usage is TRBV11-2 and J usage is TRBJ2-1; TRBD1 matches 8 bases. Germline V CDR1 and CDR2: SGHAT, FQNNGV. V trimming: 0 bases; J trimming: 10 bases; junction bases outside the gene matches: 8. The CDR3 has 15 amino acids. The CDR3 sequence is CASSLDPGTGWEQFF. CDR3 DNA sequence: TGTGCCAGCAGCTTAGATCCTGGGACAGGCTGGGAGCAGTTCTTC.

The rearrangement uses TRBV4-2 and TRBJ1-2; TRBD1 aligns across 9 bases. The CDR3 length is 13 residues. Trimming at V came to 5 bases and at J to 5 bases, leaving 3 bases not matched to a gene. CDR1 and CDR2 (germline): LGHNA, YNFKEQ. The chain's CDR3 is CASSGQGIYGYTF. The CDR3 nucleotides read TGTGCCAGCAGCGGACAGGGGATTTATGGCTACACCTTC.

This clone was detected once. This chain joins TRBV3-1 (or the pseudogene TRBV3-2) and TRBJ1-2, with TRBD1 matching 8 bases. Per the germline V gene, CDR1 is LGHDT and CDR2 is YNNKEL (reference sequence). The CDR3 loop spans 15 amino acids. After removal of 1 base from V and 3 bases from J, the junction contained 4 bases not matched to a gene. The CDR3 loop is CASSQGTGRYYGYTF. The DNA for the CDR3 is TGTGCCAGCAGCCAAGGGACAGGGAGGTACTATGGCTACACCTTC.

The sample holds one count of this clone. The chain is built from TRBV6-5 and TRBJ1-2; 7 bases line up with TRBD1. V was clipped by 6 bases and J by 0 bases; unmatched bases: 4. The CDR3 is 14 amino acids. Germline V gene lookup returns CDR1 MNHEY and CDR2 SVGAGI. CDR3 in amino acids: CASSRDRANYGYTF. The DNA of the CDR3 is TGTGCCAGCAGCCGTGACAGGGCTAACTATGGCTACACCTTC.

V is TRBV6-5 and J is TRBJ2-3, with a possible D match to TRBD2 (5 bases). From germline, CDR1 is MNHEY and CDR2 SVGAGI. The CDR3 totals 12 residues. Trimming shortened V by 11 bases and J by 6 bases, and 15 bases separated the two germline ends. The CDR3 sequence: CAVAAPGDTQYF. The CDR3 bases are TGTGCCGTCGCGGCACCGGGGGATACGCAGTATTTT.

This chain uses TRBV19 with TRBJ1-4, with unresolved D. The CDR3 runs to 14 residues. Germline assignment: CDR1 LNHDA and CDR2 SQIVND (reference sequence). The V and J ends lost 8 bases and 0 bases respectively, with 10 bases between them. The CDR3 nucleotides read TGTGCCAGTGGCGGGGTCGCAACTAATGAAAAACTGTTTTTT. This sequence encodes CASGGVATNEKLFF.

V and J are TRBV21-1 and TRBJ2-3; the D call in the table, TRBD2, was not verified against the DNA. TRBV21-1 constitutes a pseudogene. This CDR3 has 18 amino acids. CDR3 residues: CASSSRQLAGVVADTQYF. Here the CDR3 DNA reads TGTGCCAGCAGCAGTCGGCAGCTAGCGGGAGTTGTCGCAGATACGCAGTATTTT.

This chain links TRBV6-5 with TRBJ2-7, with 8 positions matching TRBD1. Germline-derived CDR1 and CDR2 are MNHEY and SVGAGI. The CDR3 consists of 15 residues. The V segment lost 5 bases and the J segment 0 bases; nucleotides outside the gene matches: 6. The CDR3 nucleotides are TGTGCCAGCAGTACTCGACAGGGGAGCTCCTACGAGCAGTACTTC. This codes for CASSTRQGSSYEQYF.

The chain has TRBV12-3 or TRBV12-4 and TRBJ1-2; D gene uncertain. CDR3 length: 11 residues. Trimming took off 4 bases at V and 4 bases at J, with 4 bases between the two ends. CDR3 sequence (DNA): TGTGCCAGCAGTTCGAGCTATGGCTACACCTTC. Translated, it gives CASSSSYGYTF.

This chain connects TRBV19 to TRBJ2-1; unclear D gene. The length of the CDR3 is 13 residues. Germline V CDR1 and CDR2: LNHDA, SQIVND (reference sequence). The V end was cut by 5 bases, the J end by 7 bases, with 12 bases between. CDR3 nucleotides: TGTGCCAGTAGTCTTCCCGGCGGAAATGAGCAGTTCTTC. Its protein product is CASSLPGGNEQFF.

There are a few counts of this clone. This chain joins TRBV23-1 and TRBJ2-7, with 7 bases lining up with TRBD2. TRBV23-1 qualifies as an ORF whose function is uncertain. This CDR3 spans 15 amino acids. V trimming: 4 bases; J trimming: 3 bases; junction bases outside the gene matches: 9. This chain's CDR3 is CASSREAGKDYEQYF. CDR3 bases: TGCGCCAGCAGTCGAGAAGCGGGGAAAGACTACGAGCAGTACTTC.

This clone was counted a single time. Here the CDR3 reads CASSLFSGGGSEAFF. The CDR3 DNA follows: TGTGCCAGCAGCTTATTTTCCGGGGGAGGATCTGAAGCTTTCTTT. The V gene is TRBV7-2, the J gene TRBJ1-1; D is possibly TRBD1 (5 bases). In germline, CDR1 is SGHTA, CDR2 FQGNSA. The V end was cut by 2 bases, the J end by 6 bases, with 16 bases between. The CDR3 loop spans 15 amino acids.